This T cell receptor beta chain was sequenced for a study of shared clonotypes between healthy human individuals (dated by TCRdb to 2018 to 2021). Regarding the study in general: A couple of women and a few men aged 18 to 49 years were included in the cohort. For each donor, CD4 naive and CD4 memory were each given three plates, CD8 naive was given two plates, and CD8 memory was given one plate. To estimate repertoire size and how much clonotype sharing occurs between individuals, the study deeply sequenced the blood TCR repertoires of five healthy adults. Different laboratories and diverse techniques were used to prepare libraries and sequence TCR repertoires, to increase sequencing depth and limit assay-specific biases. Leukapheresis yielded between about 0.9 and 10 billion PBMCs per donor.

According to the germline V gene, CDR1 reads SGHTA and CDR2 reads FQGNSA. The CDR3 measures 13 amino acids from cysteine to phenylalanine. CDR3 DNA only is kept here, 39 bases in frame from base 1. Compared with germline, V lacks 3 bases and J lacks 8 bases; bases without a gene match: 1. A note on this clone: It has no known antigen specificity. No qualities accompany the bases; no much larger clone lies one base away.

TCR CDR3 regions were amplified from genomic DNA by multiplex PCR using the deep immunoSEQ assay. For each cell subset, the extracted genomic DNA was distributed evenly across all wells of several immunoSEQ 96-well plates, and each plate served as one replicate. For sorted subsets, roughly 190 ng of genomic DNA, equivalent to tens of thousands of T cell genomes, went into each replicate PCR. Purified libraries were quantified with a Qubit 3.0 fluorometer, sized on a Bioanalyzer 2100, and re-quantified with the KAPA Library Quantification kit. Every immunoSEQ 96-well plate was sequenced on a separate single-read 150-cycle Illumina NextSeq 550 flow cell. The paper's data handling went like this. The immunoSEQ output contained only junctional sequences without quality scores, so filtering could not match that applied to full-length reads. To assign V/J genes and CDR3, sequences were annotated against IMGT germline references using PyIR, a Python wrapper for IgBLAST v1.9. Reads were removed for weak V/J assignments (E-value above 1e-6), missing CDR3, stop codons, out-of-frame junctions, or ambiguous translated residues. A V3J clonotype was defined by an identical inferred V gene, J gene, and CDR3 amino acid sequence. The percentage overlap between two repertoires was calculated by dividing the number of shared unique clonotypes by the size of the smaller repertoire. Three approaches were used to assess repertoire richness: RTK rarefaction, the Chao1 estimator, and Recon v2.1 estimates of unobserved clonotypes. For all TCRbeta clonotypes obtained by the gDNA method from a few donors, generation probabilities were computed with OLGA. TCRdb took this table from immuneACCESS and kept in-frame rearrangements with V and J called. Such tables lack part of the clones; where checked against another copy, unresolved V genes explain under half of the gap, and the rest is unexplained. V and J calls plus clone size are reproduced from that table; the DNA served to infer D and trimming. For this sample the table gives approximately 1.1 million clones, of which around 82% were detected only once. More than 0.5% of the sample lies in the top ten.

Broader findings and caveats from the paper: Even with the large sequencing depth, rarefaction of the sorted-subset datasets indicated that sequencing was incomplete. Pairwise subsampling led to the expectation that sequencing depth would affect the degree of clonotype sharing among donors. Clonotypes shared by all four sorted-subset donors showed higher generation probabilities than non-shared clonotypes. Sampling was limited to blood, and TCR repertoires in tissue likely differ from TCR repertoires in blood. Larger estimated clonotype richness was generally found for naive subsets than for memory subsets. When several donors were compared, the shared fraction of clonotypes was around 5% for naive CD4, about 4% for naive CD8, roughly 2.5% for memory CD4, and roughly 0.43% for memory CD8. Because the study included a small number of donors, the genetic and exposure-history diversity represented was limited.

Healthy HIV-negative adults with no recently reported acute infections or vaccinations were included as donors. Every donor was a Caucasian adult living in Nashville, Tennessee, USA. CD4+ T cells were enriched through magnetic negative selection, after which naive cells were positively selected on CD45RA and the remaining negative fraction served as the memory subset. Blood was obtained by leukapheresis, after which PBMCs were separated by Ficoll-Histopaque density gradient centrifugation and cryopreserved in liquid nitrogen vapor phase. Purity and quantity of every magnetically sorted T cell population were checked by analytical flow cytometry. Each sorted fraction had its genomic DNA isolated and then quantified by UV absorbance on a Nanodrop 2000c.

This TCR came from a man in his late teens or twenties in good health. Some clones in this sample may be carry-over from other donors' samples. The chain employs TRBV7-2 and TRBJ1-4; 9 central bases correspond to TRBD1. The sequenced sample consisted of memory CD4+ T cells from PBMCs. According to the study, the label for this sample's cell subset or site signals: CD45RA-negative fraction. The CDR3 corresponds to CASSFGQGEKLFF. The DNA sequence is given as TGTGCCAGCAGCTTTGGACAGGGGGAAAAACTGTTTTTT.